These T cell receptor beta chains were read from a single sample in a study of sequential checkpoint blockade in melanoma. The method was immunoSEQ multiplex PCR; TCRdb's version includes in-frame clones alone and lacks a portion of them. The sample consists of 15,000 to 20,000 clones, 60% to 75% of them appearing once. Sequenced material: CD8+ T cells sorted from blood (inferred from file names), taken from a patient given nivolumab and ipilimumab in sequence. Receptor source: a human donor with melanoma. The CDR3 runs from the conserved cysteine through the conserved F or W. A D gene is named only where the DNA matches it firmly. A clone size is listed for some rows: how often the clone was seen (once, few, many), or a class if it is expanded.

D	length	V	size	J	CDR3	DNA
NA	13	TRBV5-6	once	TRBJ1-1	CASSLGGDTEAFF	TGTGCCAGCAGCTTAGGCGGGGACACTGAAGCTTTCTTT
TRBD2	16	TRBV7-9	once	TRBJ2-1	CASSSRSGHSYNEQFF	TGTGCCAGCAGCTCCCGTAGCGGGCATTCCTACAATGAGCAGTTCTTC
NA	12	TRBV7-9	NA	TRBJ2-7	CASSSLQLEQYF	TGTGCCAGCAGCTCCCTTCAACTCGAGCAGTACTTC
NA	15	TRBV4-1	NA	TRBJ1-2	CASSQAQGPNYGYTF	TGCGCCAGCAGCCAAGCACAGGGACCCAACTATGGCTACACCTTC
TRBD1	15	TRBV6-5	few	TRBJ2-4	CASSSQGGEKNIQYF	TGTGCCAGCAGCTCACAGGGGGGAGAGAAAAACATTCAGTACTTC
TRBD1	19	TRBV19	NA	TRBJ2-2	CASSTHFFTGEGNTGELFF	TGTGCCAGTAGTACCCATTTCTTTACAGGGGAAGGGAATACCGGGGAGCTGTTTTTT
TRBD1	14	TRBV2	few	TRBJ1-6	CASKGQGANSPLHF	TGTGCCAGCAAAGGACAGGGGGCAAATTCACCCCTCCACTTT
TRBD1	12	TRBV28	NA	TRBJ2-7	CASSLSGTVQYF	TGTGCCAGCAGTTTATCCGGGACAGTGCAGTACTTC
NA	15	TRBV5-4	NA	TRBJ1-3	CASSLVEGSSNTIYF	TGTGCCAGCAGCTTGGTTGAGGGTTCATCGAACACCATATATTTT
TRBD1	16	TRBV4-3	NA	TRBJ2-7	CASSQARTGGYYEQYF	TGCGCCAGCAGCCAGGCCCGGACAGGGGGCTACTACGAGCAGTACTTC